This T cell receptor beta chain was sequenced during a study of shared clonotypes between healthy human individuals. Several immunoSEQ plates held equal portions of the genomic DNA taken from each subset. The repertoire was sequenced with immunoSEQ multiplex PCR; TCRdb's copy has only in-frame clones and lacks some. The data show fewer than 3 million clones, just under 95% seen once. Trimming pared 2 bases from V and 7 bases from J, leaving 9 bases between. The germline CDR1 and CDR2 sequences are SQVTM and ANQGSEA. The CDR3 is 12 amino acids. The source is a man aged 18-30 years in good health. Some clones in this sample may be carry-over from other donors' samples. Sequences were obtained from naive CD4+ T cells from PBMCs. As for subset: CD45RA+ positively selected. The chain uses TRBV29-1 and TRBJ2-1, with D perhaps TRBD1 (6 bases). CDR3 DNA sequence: TGCAGCGTTGAAAGGGGGTTAAATGAGCAGTTCTTC. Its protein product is CSVERGLNEQFF.